The next 9 T cell receptor beta chains were all read from a single sample in a study of cytomegalovirus exposure and HLA in healthy donors. Both 60 Vbeta primers and 13 Jbeta primers went into the PCR. Generated by immunoSEQ multiplex PCR, the TCRdb table keeps only in-frame clones and is missing some. Among around 220,000 clones, around 80% were seen once, and the ten largest hold roughly 15%. The sequencing sample was made of PBMCs. The receptors come from a man in his forties or fifties in good health and CMV-seronegative.

This chain connects TRBV10-3 to TRBJ2-1; 10 bases align to TRBD2. This CDR3 has 15 amino acids. The J segment lost 5 bases and the V segment lost 2 bases, leaving 3 bases of the junction unmatched. Per germline, CDR1 ENHRY and CDR2 SYGVKD. The CDR3 DNA reads as TGTGCCATCAGTGAGGTAGCGGGGGGTAACAATGAGCAGTTCTTC. It translates to CAISEVAGGNNEQFF.

V is TRBV5-8 and J is TRBJ2-1; D is perhaps TRBD1 (6 bases). Trimming pared 2 bases from V and 8 bases from J, leaving 8 bases between. CDR1 SGHTS and CDR2 YDEGEE come from the germline V gene. The CDR3 is 12 residues long. The CDR3 is CASSLQGYEQFF. The CDR3 DNA reads as TGTGCCAGCAGCTTACAGGGTTATGAGCAGTTCTTC.

The V gene is TRBV28, the J gene TRBJ2-7; D gene uncertain. This CDR3 region has 14 residues. Germline assignment: CDR1 MDHEN and CDR2 SYDVKM. Trimming removed 1 base from V and 2 bases from J, with 9 bases in between. CDR3: CASSLLAGTYEQYF. The CDR3 DNA sequence: TGTGCCAGCAGTTTATTGGCAGGCACCTACGAGCAGTACTTC. Full variable domain (outside the CDR3, taken from reference TRBV28 and TRBJ2-7): DVKVTQSSRYLVKRTGEKVFLECVQDMDHENMFWYRQDPGLGLRLIYFSYDVKMKEKGDIPEGYSVSREKKERFSLILESASTNQTSMYLCASSLLAGTYEQYFGPGTRLTVT.

The chain combines TRBV6-1 with TRBJ2-7; the D gene is possibly TRBD1 (6 bases). The CDR3 is 14 residues long. Trimming stripped 7 bases from V and 4 bases from J, with 17 bases between. Germline CDR1 and CDR2: MNHNS and SASEGT. CDR3 nucleotides: TGTGCCAGCATCCCCGGCCGGGACATATACGAGCAGTACTTC. It yields the protein CASIPGRDIYEQYF.

This chain links TRBV14 with TRBJ2-1; a weak D match, TRBD2 (6 bases). The CDR3 length is 13 residues. With 4 bases removed from V and 9 bases from J, the gap between germline ends came to 13 bases. CDR1 is SGHDN and CDR2 is FVKESK in the germline V gene. The CDR3 DNA sequence: TGTGCCAGCAGCCTCATGGAGGGCGGTGAGCAGTTCTTC. Translating gives CASSLMEGGEQFF.

This clone was recorded a few times. This chain connects TRBV5-1 to TRBJ2-3, with TRBD2 matching over 8 bases. The CDR3 is 13 amino acids. CDR1 and CDR2 (germline): SGHRS, YFSETQ. V lost 4 bases, J lost 12 bases, and 10 bases stayed unmatched. The CDR3 coding sequence is TGCGCCAGCAGCACGGGGGGGAGCGGGAGTCAGTATTTT. This translates into CASSTGGSGSQYF. Full variable domain (outside the CDR3, taken from reference TRBV5-1 and TRBJ2-3): KAGVTQTPRYLIKTRGQQVTLSCSPISGHRSVSWYQQTPGQGLQFLFEYFSETQRNKGNFPGRFSGRQFSNSRSEMNVSTLELGDSALYLCASSTGGSGSQYFGPGTRLTVL.

The genes are TRBV27 and TRBJ2-3, with 7 bases lining up with TRBD2. Germline assignment: CDR1 MNHEY and CDR2 SMNVEV (reference sequence). V lost 4 bases and J lost 1; bases outside the gene matches: 5. The length of the CDR3 is 15 residues. CDR3 protein: CASSYLAGGTDTQYF. Written as DNA, the CDR3 is TGTGCCAGCAGTTACTTGGCGGGGGGCACAGATACGCAGTATTTT.

The rearrangement links TRBV29-1 to TRBJ2-2, with 10 bases identical to TRBD1. Germline assignment: CDR1 SQVTM and CDR2 ANQGSEA. The V segment lost 4 bases and the J segment 2 bases; nucleotides outside the gene matches: 7. CDR3 length: 16 amino acids. The CDR3 loop reads CSVVLGDRGNTGELFF. The CDR3 DNA is TGCAGCGTTGTACTCGGGGACAGGGGCAACACCGGGGAGCTGTTTTTT.

This clone has a single count. This chain uses TRBV6-6 with TRBJ1-2, with 7 bases matching TRBD1. V gave up 6 bases and J gave up 8 bases; unmatched junction bases: 6. CDR3 length equals 12 residues. Germline assignment: CDR1 MNHNY and CDR2 SVGAGI (reference sequence). CDR3: CASSPTGDGYTF. CDR3 nucleotides: TGTGCCAGCAGCCCCACAGGGGACGGCTACACCTTC.